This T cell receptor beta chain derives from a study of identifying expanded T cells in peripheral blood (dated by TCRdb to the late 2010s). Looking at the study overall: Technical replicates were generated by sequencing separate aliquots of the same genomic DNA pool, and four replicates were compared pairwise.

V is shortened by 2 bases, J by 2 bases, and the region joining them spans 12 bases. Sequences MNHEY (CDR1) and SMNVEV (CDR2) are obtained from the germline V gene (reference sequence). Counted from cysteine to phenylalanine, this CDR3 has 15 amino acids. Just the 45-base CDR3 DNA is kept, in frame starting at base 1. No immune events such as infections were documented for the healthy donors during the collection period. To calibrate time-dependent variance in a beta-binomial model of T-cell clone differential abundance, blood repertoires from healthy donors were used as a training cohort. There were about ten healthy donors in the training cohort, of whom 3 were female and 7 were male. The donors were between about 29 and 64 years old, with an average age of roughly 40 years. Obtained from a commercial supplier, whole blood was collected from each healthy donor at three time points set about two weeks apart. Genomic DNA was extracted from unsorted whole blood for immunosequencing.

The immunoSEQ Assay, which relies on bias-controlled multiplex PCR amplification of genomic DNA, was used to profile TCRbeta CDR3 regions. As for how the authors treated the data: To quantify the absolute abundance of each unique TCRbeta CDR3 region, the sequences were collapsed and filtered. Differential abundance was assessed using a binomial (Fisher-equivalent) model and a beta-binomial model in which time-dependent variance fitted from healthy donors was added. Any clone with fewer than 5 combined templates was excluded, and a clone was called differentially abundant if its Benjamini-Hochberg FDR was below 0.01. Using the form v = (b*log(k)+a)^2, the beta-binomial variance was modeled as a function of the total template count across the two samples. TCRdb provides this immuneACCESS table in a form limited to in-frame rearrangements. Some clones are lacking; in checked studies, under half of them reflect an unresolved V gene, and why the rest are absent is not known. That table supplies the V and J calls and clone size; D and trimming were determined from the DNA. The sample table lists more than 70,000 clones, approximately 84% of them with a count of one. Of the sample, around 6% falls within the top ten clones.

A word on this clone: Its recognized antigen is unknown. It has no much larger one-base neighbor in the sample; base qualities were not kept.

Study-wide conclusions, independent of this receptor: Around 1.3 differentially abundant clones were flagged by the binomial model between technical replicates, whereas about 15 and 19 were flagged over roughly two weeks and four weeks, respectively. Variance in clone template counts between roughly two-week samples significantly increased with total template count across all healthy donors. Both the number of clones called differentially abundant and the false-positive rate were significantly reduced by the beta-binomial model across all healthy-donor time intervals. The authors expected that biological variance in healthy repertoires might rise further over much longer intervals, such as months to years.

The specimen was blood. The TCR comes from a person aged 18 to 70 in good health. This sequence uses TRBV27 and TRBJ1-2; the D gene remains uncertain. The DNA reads TGTGCCAGCAGTTTAAGGAGCAGAGCAAACTATGGCTACACCTTC. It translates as CASSLRSRANYGYTF.